Below, one T cell receptor (beta chain) is given with its context. The data belong to a study of blood T cell repertoires in COVID-19. Looking at the study overall: T cells, B-cell-depleted T cells, or PBMCs supplied cDNA or gDNA.

Sequencing was performed with immunoSEQ multiplex PCR; in TCRdb, only in-frame clones are kept and a portion is missing. This table holds roughly 200,000 clones, approximately 88% found once. Looked up from germline, CDR1 is SGHNT and CDR2 is YYREEE (reference sequence). The CDR3 spans 11 residues. Deletions cut 2 bases from V and 6 bases from J, with 5 bases between. This sequence originates from a woman in her twenties or thirties with acute or convalescent COVID-19. The chain employs TRBV5-4 and TRBJ1-2; the D is unclear. The sequenced sample was peripheral blood. The CDR3 DNA reads TGTGCCAGCAGCTTTGGAGATGGCTACACCTTC. It translates to CASSFGDGYTF.